This entry is about one TCR beta chain. Its antigen specificity is not known. The sample holds no much larger clone one base away, and base qualities are not on file. The germline V gene (reference sequence) specifies SGHAT as CDR1 and FQDESV as CDR2. The CDR3 spans 16 residues, from the cysteine through the phenylalanine. CDR3 DNA only is kept here, 48 bases in frame from base 1. Unmatched junction bases come to 9, with V trimmed by 2 bases and J by 6 bases. Genomic DNA was extracted with the Qiagen DNeasy kit from unsorted PBMCs and from negatively selected CD4+ and CD8+ fractions. TCR beta CDR3 regions were amplified by immunoSEQ multiplex PCR using primers annealing to V and J segments. A synthetic immune receptor repertoire was used to minimize amplification bias, and any remaining bias was removed computationally after sequencing. The study's own analysis went as follows. Repertoire diversity was quantified as the Shannon entropy index using custom Python scripts. Unsorted, CD4+ and CD8+ repertoires were examined separately, except in combined analyses, for which CD4+ and CD8+ sequences were merged in silico. A clone was considered expanded if an increase in frequency of at least 2-fold after treatment relative to C1D1 was found, and a pseudocount of 0.5 was applied to clones undetected at baseline. Singleton clones were defined as clones with 0 or 1 copy at C1D1, and non-singleton clones were defined as clones with 2 or more copies. By matching protein sequences in sorted samples from the same patient, clones expanded in unsorted samples were annotated as CD4+, CD8+ or unknown. Wilcoxon tests on paired samples were used to test diversity changes from C1D1 to C4D1. The table comes from immuneACCESS by way of TCRdb, which keeps in-frame sequences with V and J called. Part of the clones is missing from these tables; in studies checked, under half for an unresolved V gene and the rest for unknown reasons. Clone size and V and J calls were adopted from that table, with D and trimming inferred from the DNA. This sample has approximately 28,000 clones in its table, and roughly four fifths of those were observed once. 0.57% of the sample is in the top ten clones.

What this sample's time point label stands for: cycle 4 day 1 (C4D1), after more than 5 weeks of nivolumab. Every trial patient had relapsed after autologous stem cell transplantation, and cohorts A, B and C differed in prior brentuximab vedotin exposure. A Miltenyi CD4+ T cell isolation kit was used for magnetic negative selection to purify CD4+ T cells from thawed PBMCs. A total of around 59 patients with relapsed/refractory classical Hodgkin lymphoma made up the trial cohort, and each patient's best overall response was complete response, partial response or progressive disease. Single-agent nivolumab was administered to trial patients in the multi-cohort phase II CheckMate 205 trial. Best overall response was determined by an independent review committee according to the 2007 International Working Group response criteria. Trial PBMCs were collected just before the start of nivolumab (C1D1) and during therapy at cycle 2 day 1 and cycle 4 day 1. Peripheral blood was collected in 8 mL Vacutainer Cell Preparation Tubes, from which PBMCs were isolated by centrifugation and then cryopreserved. Purified CD4+ and CD8+ fractions were prepared only for cases in which an additional PBMC sample was available. Magnetically labelled cells were removed on LS columns in a quadroMACS separator, and the flow-through was collected as the purified fraction.

These data are taken from a study of PD-1 blockade in classical Hodgkin lymphoma (dated by TCRdb to about 2020). Study-wide context: Nivolumab dosing was 3 mg/kg intravenously every 2 weeks, continuing until either disease progression or unacceptable toxicity. The study used TCR beta sequencing and CyTOF to define a peripheral blood immune signature of response to PD-1 blockade in classical Hodgkin lymphoma.

Results and caveats for the whole study, not just this receptor: The study was restricted to a single clinical trial cohort, and the causes of repertoire differences, possibly disease activity or prior therapy, were left undefined. Newly diagnosed patients were reported to have lower baseline TCR diversity than healthy donors, and relapsed/refractory patients were reported to have lower baseline TCR diversity still. By C4D1, a significant rise was seen in CD4+ TCR diversity but not in CD8+ TCR diversity (p=0.0027 vs p=0.16), and the rise was most apparent among complete responders (p=0.02). Among trial patients, those achieving complete response had baseline diversity similar to that of newly diagnosed patients, while diversity was significantly lower in partial responders and progressors. Lower diversity was observed in patients in whom nivolumab was started less than 1 year after ASCT, and these patients were excluded from later analyses so that confounding by immune reconstitution would be avoided.

The TCR was taken from a human donor with classical Hodgkin lymphoma. The chain is assembled from TRBV11-1 and TRBJ1-1, and 10 junctional nucleotides match TRBD1. The source was CD4+ T cells from blood, collected before the fourth cycle of nivolumab. The bases are TGTGCCAGCAGCTTATCCCTTGGGACAGGGGTTGCTGAAGCTTTCTTT. Translated, this is CASSLSLGTGVAEAFF.